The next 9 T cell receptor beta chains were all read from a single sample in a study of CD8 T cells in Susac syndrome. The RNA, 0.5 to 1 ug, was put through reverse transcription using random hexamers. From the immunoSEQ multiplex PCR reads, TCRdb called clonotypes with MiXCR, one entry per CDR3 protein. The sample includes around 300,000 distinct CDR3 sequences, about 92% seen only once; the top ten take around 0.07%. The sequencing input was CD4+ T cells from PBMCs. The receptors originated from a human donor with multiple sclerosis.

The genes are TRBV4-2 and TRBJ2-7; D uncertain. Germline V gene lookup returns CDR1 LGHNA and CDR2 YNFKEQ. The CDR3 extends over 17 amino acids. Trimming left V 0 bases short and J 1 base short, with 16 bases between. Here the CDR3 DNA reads TGTGCCAGCAGCCAAGATAGGGTAGGATTGAAGTCCTACGAGCAGTACTTC. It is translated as CASSQDRVGLKSYEQYF.

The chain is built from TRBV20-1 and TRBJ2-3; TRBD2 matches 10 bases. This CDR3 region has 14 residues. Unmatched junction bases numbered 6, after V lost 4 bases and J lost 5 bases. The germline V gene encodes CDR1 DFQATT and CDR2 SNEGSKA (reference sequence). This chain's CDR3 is CSAIAGGRGDTQYF. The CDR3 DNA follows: TGCAGTGCTATAGCGGGGGGCCGAGGAGATACGCAGTATTTT.

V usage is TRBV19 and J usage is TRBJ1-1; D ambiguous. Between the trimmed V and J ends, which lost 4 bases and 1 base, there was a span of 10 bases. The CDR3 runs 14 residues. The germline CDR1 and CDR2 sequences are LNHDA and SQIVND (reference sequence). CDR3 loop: CASSRGQSNTEAFF. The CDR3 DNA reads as TGTGCCAGTAGTAGAGGTCAGTCGAACACTGAAGCTTTCTTT. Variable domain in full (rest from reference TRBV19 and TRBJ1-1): DGGITQSPKYLFRKEGQNVTLSCEQNLNHDAMYWYRQDPGQGLRLIYYSQIVNDFQKGDIAEGYSVSREKKESFPLTVTSAQKNPTAFYLCASSRGQSNTEAFFGQGTRLTVV.

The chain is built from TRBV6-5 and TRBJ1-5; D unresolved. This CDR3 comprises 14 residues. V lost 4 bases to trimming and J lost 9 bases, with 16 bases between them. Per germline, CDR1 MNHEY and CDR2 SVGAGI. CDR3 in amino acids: CASSSTRAGWPQHF. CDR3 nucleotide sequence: TGTGCCAGCAGTTCGACTCGGGCCGGTTGGCCCCAGCATTTT.

CDR3 residues: CASTKRTGANTGELFF. CDR3 DNA: TGTGCCAGCACCAAGAGGACAGGGGCGAACACCGGGGAGCTGTTTTTT. The chain recombines TRBV2 with TRBJ2-2; TRBD1 aligns across 9 bases. The V gene's germline CDR1 is SNHLY and CDR2 FYNNEI. There are 16 residues in the CDR3. J gave up 0 bases and V 7 bases, and 6 bases lay outside the gene matches.

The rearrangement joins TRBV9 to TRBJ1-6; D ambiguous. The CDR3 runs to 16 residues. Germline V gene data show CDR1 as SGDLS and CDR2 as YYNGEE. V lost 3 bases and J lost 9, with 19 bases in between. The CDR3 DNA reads TGTGCCAGCAGCGCCGACCTTCTCCCCACGGGTTCACCCCTCCACTTT. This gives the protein CASSADLLPTGSPLHF.

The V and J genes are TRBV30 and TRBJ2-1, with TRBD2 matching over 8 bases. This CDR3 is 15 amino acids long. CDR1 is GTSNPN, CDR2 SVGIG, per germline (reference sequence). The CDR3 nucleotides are TGTGCTTTTTTAGTCGGCGGGGGGCGGTACAATGAGCAGTTCTTC. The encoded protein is CAFLVGGGRYNEQFF.

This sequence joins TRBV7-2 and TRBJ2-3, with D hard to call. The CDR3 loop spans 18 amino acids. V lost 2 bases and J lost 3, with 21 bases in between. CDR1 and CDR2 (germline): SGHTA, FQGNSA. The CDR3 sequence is CASSLIRRLRQGTDTQYF. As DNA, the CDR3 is TGTGCCAGCAGCTTAATTCGAAGGCTGCGGCAAGGTACAGATACGCAGTATTTT.

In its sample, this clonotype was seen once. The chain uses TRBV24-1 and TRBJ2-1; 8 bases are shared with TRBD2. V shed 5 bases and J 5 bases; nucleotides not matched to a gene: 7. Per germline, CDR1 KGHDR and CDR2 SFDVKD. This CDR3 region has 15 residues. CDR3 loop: CATSAKAGENNEQFF. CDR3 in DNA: TGTGCCACCAGTGCGAAAGCGGGAGAAAACAATGAGCAGTTCTTC.